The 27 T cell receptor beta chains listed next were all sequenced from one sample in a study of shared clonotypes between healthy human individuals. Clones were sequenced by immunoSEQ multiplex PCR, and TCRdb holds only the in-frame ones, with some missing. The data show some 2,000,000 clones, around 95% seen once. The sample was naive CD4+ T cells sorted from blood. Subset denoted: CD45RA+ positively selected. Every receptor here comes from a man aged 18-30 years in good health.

This chain's CDR3 is CASSWGQMNTEAFF. The CDR3 DNA sequence: TGTGCCAGCAGCTGGGGACAAATGAACACTGAAGCTTTCTTT. This chain links TRBV6-1 with TRBJ1-1, with a tentative D call TRBD1 (6 bases). The V end was cut by 6 bases, the J end by 0 bases, with 11 bases between. The CDR3 spans 14 residues. Looked up from germline, CDR1 is MNHNS and CDR2 is SASEGT.

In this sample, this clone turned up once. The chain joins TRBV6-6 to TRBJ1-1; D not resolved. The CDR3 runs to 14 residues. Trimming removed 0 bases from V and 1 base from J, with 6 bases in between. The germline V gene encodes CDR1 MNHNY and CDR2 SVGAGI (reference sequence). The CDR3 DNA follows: TGTGCCAGCAGTTACTCGATACAGAACACTGAAGCTTTCTTT. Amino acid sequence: CASSYSIQNTEAFF.

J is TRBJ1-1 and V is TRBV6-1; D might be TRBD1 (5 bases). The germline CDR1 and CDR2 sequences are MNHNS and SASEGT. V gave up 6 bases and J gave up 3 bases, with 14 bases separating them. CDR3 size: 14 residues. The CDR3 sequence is CASRGAGGYTEAFF. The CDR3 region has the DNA TGTGCCAGCAGGGGAGCCGGGGGGTACACTGAAGCTTTCTTT.

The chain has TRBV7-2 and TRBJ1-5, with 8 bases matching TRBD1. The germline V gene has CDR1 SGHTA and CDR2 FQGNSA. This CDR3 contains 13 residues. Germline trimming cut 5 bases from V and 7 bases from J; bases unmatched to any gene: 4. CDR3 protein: CASSKTGGQPQHF. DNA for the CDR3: TGTGCCAGCAGCAAAACAGGGGGGCAGCCCCAGCATTTT. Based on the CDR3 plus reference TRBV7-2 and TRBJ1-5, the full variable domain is GAGVSQSPSNKVTEKGKDVELRCDPISGHTALYWYRQSLGQGLEFLIYFQGNSAPDKSGLPSDRFSAERTGGSVSTLTIQRTQQEDSAVYLCASSKTGGQPQHFGDGTRLSIL.

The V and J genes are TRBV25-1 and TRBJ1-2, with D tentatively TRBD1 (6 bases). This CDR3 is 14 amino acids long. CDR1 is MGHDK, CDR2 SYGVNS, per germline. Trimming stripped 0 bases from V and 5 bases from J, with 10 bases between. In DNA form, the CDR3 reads TGTGCCAGCAGTGAATACCTCACAGGGTATGGCTACACCTTC. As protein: CASSEYLTGYGYTF.

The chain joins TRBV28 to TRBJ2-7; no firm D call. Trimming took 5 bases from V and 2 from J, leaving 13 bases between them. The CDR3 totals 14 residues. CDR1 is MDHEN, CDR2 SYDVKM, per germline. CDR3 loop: CASSTLGPPYEQYF. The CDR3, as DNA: TGTGCCAGCAGTACTCTCGGTCCACCCTACGAGCAGTACTTC.

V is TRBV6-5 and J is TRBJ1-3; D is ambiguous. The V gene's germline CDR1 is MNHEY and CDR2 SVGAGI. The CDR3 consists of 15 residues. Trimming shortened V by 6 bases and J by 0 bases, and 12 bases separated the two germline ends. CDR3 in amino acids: CASRPEGISGNTIYF. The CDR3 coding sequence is TGTGCCAGCAGACCTGAGGGAATCTCTGGAAACACCATATATTTT.

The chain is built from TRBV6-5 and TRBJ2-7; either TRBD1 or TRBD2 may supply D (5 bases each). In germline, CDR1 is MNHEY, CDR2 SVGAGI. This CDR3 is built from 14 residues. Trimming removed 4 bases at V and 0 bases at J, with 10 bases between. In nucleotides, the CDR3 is TGTGCCAGCAGTTCCGGGACGCACTCCTACGAGCAGTACTTC. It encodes CASSSGTHSYEQYF.

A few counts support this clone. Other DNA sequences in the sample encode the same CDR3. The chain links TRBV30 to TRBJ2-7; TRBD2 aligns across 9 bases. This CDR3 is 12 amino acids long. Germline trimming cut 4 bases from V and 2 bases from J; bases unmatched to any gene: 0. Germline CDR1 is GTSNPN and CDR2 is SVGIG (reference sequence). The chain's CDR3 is CAWTSGTYEQYF. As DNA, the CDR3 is TGTGCCTGGACTAGCGGGACCTACGAGCAGTACTTC.

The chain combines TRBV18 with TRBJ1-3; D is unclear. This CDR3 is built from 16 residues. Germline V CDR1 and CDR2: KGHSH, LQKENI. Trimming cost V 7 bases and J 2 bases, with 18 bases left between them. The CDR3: CASLNPRSETGNTIYF. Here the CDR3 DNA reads TGTGCCAGCTTAAACCCTCGGAGCGAGACTGGAAACACCATATATTTT.

CDR3 sequence reads: CASSPSGTGGYEQYF. CDR3 nucleotide sequence: TGTGCCAGCAGTCCCTCTGGGACAGGGGGCTACGAGCAGTACTTC. The V call is TRBV28, the J call TRBJ2-7, with 11 bases aligning to TRBD1. Trimming removed 5 bases from V and 3 bases from J; junction bases left unmatched: 6. From germline, CDR1 is MDHEN and CDR2 SYDVKM. This CDR3 comprises 15 residues.

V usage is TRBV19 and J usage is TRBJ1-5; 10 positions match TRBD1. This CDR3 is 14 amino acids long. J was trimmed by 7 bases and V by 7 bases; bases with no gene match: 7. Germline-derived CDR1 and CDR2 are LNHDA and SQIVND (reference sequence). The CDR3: CASNQDRGTQPQHF. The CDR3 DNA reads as TGTGCCAGTAATCAGGACAGGGGGACCCAGCCCCAGCATTTT.

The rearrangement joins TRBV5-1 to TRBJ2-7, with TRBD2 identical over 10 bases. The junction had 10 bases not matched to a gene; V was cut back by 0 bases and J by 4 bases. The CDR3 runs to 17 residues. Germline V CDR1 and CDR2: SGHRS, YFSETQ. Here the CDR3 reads CASSLGRAGGAEYEQYF. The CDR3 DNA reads TGCGCCAGCAGCTTGGGTCGAGCGGGAGGGGCGGAGTACGAGCAGTACTTC.

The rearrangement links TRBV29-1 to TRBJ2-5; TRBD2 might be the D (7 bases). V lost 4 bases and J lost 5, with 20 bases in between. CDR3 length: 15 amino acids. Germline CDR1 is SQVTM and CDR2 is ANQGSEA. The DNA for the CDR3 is TGCAGCGTTGCGGGGGGCGCAGGACCTGAGGAGACCCAGTACTTC. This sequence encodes CSVAGGAGPEETQYF. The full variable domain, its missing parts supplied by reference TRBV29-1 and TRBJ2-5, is SAVISQKPSRDICQRGTSLTIQCQVDSQVTMMFWYRQQPGQSLTLIATANQGSEATYESGFVIDKFPISRPNLTFSTLTVSNMSPEDSSIYLCSVAGGAGPEETQYFGPGTRLLVL.

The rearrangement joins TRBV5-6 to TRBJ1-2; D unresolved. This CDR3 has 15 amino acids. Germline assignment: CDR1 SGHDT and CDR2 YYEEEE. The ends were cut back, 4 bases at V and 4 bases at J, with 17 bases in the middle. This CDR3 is CASSSGLRAFYGYTF. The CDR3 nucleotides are TGTGCCAGCAGCAGCGGGCTGCGCGCTTTCTATGGCTACACCTTC.

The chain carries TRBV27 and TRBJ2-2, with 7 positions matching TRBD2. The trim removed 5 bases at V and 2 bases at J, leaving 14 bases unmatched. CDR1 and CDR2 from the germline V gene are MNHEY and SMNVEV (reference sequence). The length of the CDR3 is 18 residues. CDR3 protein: CASSPRRKGTKNTGELFF. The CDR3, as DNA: TGTGCCAGCAGTCCGAGACGGAAAGGGACTAAAAACACCGGGGAGCTGTTTTTT.

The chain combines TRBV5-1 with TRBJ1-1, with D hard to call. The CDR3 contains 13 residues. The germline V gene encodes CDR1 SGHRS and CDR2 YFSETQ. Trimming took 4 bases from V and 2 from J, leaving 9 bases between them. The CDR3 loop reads CASSPNQNTEAFF. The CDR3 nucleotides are TGCGCCAGCAGCCCAAATCAAAACACTGAAGCTTTCTTT.

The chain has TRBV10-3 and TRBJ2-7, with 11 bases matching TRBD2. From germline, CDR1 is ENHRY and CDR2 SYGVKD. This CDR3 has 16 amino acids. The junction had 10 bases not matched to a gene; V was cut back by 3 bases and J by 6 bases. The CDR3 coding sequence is TGTGCCATCAGTGACACCCTTAGCGGGAGGGCCTCCGAGCAGTACTTC. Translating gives CAISDTLSGRASEQYF.

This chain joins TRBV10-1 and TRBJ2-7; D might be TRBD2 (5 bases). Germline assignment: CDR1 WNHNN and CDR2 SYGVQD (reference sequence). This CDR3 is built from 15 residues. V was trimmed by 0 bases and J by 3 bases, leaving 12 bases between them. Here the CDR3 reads CASSESYGESYEQYF. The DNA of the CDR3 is TGCGCCAGCAGTGAGTCGTATGGGGAGAGCTACGAGCAGTACTTC.

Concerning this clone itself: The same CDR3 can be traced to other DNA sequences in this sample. The CDR3 here is CASSLWDREETQYF. CDR3 DNA sequence: TGTGCCAGCAGCTTGTGGGACAGGGAAGAGACCCAGTACTTC. This chain links TRBV5-4 with TRBJ2-5; 9 nucleotides line up with TRBD1. Unmatched junction bases numbered 1, after V lost 1 base and J lost 3 bases. Germline-derived CDR1 and CDR2 are SGHNT and YYREEE (reference sequence). This CDR3 contains 14 residues.

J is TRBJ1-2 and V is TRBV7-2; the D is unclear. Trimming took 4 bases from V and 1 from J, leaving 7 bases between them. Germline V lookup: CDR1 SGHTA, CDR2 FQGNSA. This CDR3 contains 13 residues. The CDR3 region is CASSSGINYGYTF. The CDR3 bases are TGTGCCAGCAGCTCCGGGATTAACTATGGCTACACCTTC.

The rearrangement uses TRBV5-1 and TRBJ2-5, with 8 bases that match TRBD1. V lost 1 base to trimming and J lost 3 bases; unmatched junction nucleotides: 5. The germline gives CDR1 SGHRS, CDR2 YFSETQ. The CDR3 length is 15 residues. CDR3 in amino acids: CASSLQDRAEETQYF. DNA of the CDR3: TGCGCCAGCAGCTTGCAGGACAGGGCGGAAGAGACCCAGTACTTC.

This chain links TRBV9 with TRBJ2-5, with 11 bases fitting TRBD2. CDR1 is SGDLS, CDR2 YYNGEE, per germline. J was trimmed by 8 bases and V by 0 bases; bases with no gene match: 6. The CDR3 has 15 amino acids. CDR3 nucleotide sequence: TGTGCCAGCAGCGTAGATCTAGCGGGGGGAAGCACCCAGTACTTC. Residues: CASSVDLAGGSTQYF. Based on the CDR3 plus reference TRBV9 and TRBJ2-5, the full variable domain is DSGVTQTPKHLITATGQRVTLRCSPRSGDLSVYWYQQSLDQGLQFLIQYYNGEERAKGNILERFSAQQFPDLHSELNLSSLELGDSALYFCASSVDLAGGSTQYFGPGTRLLVL.

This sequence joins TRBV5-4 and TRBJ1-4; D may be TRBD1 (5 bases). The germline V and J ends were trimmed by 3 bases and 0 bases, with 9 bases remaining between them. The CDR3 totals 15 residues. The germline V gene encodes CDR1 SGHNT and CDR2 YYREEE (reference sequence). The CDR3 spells CASSSRQSTNEKLFF. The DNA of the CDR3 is TGTGCCAGCAGCTCCAGACAGTCAACTAATGAAAAACTGTTTTTT. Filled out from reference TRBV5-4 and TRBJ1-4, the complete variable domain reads ETGVTQSPTHLIKTRGQQVTLRCSSQSGHNTVSWYQQALGQGPQFIFQYYREEENGRGNFPPRFSGLQFPNYSSELNVNALELDDSALYLCASSSRQSTNEKLFFGSGTQLSVL.

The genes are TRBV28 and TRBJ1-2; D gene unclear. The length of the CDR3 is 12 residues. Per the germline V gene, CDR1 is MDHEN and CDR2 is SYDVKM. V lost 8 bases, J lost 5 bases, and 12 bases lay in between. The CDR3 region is CASLQQRYGYTF. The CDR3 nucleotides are TGTGCCAGCCTTCAACAGCGGTATGGCTACACCTTC.

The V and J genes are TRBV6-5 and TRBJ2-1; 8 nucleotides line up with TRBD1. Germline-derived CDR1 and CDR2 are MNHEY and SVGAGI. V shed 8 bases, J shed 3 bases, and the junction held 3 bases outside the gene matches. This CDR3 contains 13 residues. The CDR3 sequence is CASGQGHYNEQFF. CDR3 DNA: TGTGCCAGCGGACAGGGACACTACAATGAGCAGTTCTTC.

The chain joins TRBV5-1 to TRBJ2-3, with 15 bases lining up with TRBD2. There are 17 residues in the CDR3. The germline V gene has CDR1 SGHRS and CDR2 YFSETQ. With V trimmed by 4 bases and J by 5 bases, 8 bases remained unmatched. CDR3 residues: CASSPRTSGGALDTQYF. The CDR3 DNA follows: TGCGCCAGCAGCCCACGGACTAGCGGGGGGGCTTTAGATACGCAGTATTTT.